A single sample gave rise to the 8 T cell receptor beta chains below, sequenced in a study of STAT5B mutations in CD4+ large granular lymphocyte leukemia (dated by TCRdb to 2022 to 2024). Library generation was performed with the immunoSEQ multiplex PCR assay. What TCRdb holds here is the immuneACCESS table cut down to in-frame rearrangements. Part of the clones is not present; checked against another copy, under half of the missing clones reflect an unresolved V gene, and the others are unexplained. The table for this sample lists tens of thousands of clones; 81% of them were counted only once. The ten largest clones represent nearly 4.5% of the sample. Source material: CD4+ T cells from blood buffy coats. The receptors here all came from a human donor in good health.

The chain is built from TRBV6-6 and TRBJ2-2; possibly TRBD2 for D (5 bases). Deletions cut 0 bases from V and 0 bases from J, with 8 bases between. This CDR3 has 16 amino acids. CDR1 and CDR2 (germline): MNHNY, SVGAGI (reference sequence). Written as DNA, the CDR3 is TGTGCCAGCAGTTACTCGGGAGACGCGAACACCGGGGAGCTGTTTTTT. Residues: CASSYSGDANTGELFF.

The chain couples TRBV19 to TRBJ2-2; D remains ambiguous. The CDR3 has 18 residues. V lost 3 bases, J lost 4 bases, and 21 bases lay in between. The V gene's germline CDR1 is LNHDA and CDR2 SQIVND (reference sequence). The CDR3 nucleotides read TGTGCCAGTAGTATTAACCCGGACGGAGTGAGACTCACCGGGGAGCTGTTTTTT. It encodes CASSINPDGVRLTGELFF. The whole variable domain, filled in from reference TRBV19 and TRBJ2-2, reads DGGITQSPKYLFRKEGQNVTLSCEQNLNHDAMYWYRQDPGQGLRLIYYSQIVNDFQKGDIAEGYSVSREKKESFPLTVTSAQKNPTAFYLCASSINPDGVRLTGELFFGEGSRLTVL.

The J gene is TRBJ2-7, the V gene TRBV5-1; 10 bases match TRBD2. CDR3 length equals 14 residues. V lost 2 bases, J lost 3 bases, and 2 bases stayed unmatched. Germline V CDR1 and CDR2: SGHRS, YFSETQ. The CDR3, as DNA: TGCGCCAGCAGCTTAGCGGGAGGGGTCTACGAGCAGTACTTC. Its translation: CASSLAGGVYEQYF.

In its sample, this clone was seen a few times. This rearrangement joins TRBV7-7 to TRBJ1-1, with no clear D. The CDR3 has 13 residues. Trimming took 2 bases from V and 1 from J, leaving 5 bases between them. CDR1 is SSHAT and CDR2 is FNYEAQ in the germline V gene (reference sequence). The DNA of the CDR3 is TGTGCCAGCAGCTTAAACCAGAACACTGAAGCTTTCTTT. Amino acid sequence: CASSLNQNTEAFF.

The J gene is TRBJ2-7, the V gene TRBV11-2, with 9 nucleotides matching TRBD2. This CDR3 contains 16 residues. V was pared by 1 base and J by 0 bases, with 4 bases of the junction left unmatched. Per the germline V gene, CDR1 is SGHAT and CDR2 is FQNNGV. Written as DNA, the CDR3 is TGTGCCAGCAGCTTAGCTAGCGGGGTGCGCTCCTACGAGCAGTACTTC. Residues: CASSLASGVRSYEQYF. The entire variable domain, with the rest obtained from reference TRBV11-2 and TRBJ2-7, is as follows: EAGVAQSPRYKIIEKRQSVAFWCNPISGHATLYWYQQILGQGPKLLIQFQNNGVVDDSQLPKDRFSAERLKGVDSTLKIQPAKLEDSAVYLCASSLASGVRSYEQYFGPGTRLTVT.

The chain is built from TRBV19 and TRBJ2-1; 7 positions agree with TRBD2. Germline CDR1 reads LNHDA; CDR2 reads SQIVND (reference sequence). With V trimmed by 5 bases and J by 10 bases, 8 bases remained unmatched. CDR3 length: 13 amino acids. The CDR3 loop is CASSHPQAGEQFF. The CDR3 DNA sequence: TGTGCCAGTAGTCACCCGCAAGCGGGGGAGCAGTTCTTC.

The rearrangement links TRBV11-3 to TRBJ2-3; D possibly uses TRBD1 or TRBD2 (5 bases each). CDR1 SGHNT and CDR2 YENEEA come from the germline V gene. This CDR3 comprises 13 residues. The germline V and J ends were trimmed by 5 bases and 5 bases, with 11 bases remaining between them. CDR3 region: CASSPVGVDTQYF. In DNA form, the CDR3 reads TGTGCCAGCAGCCCAGTGGGGGTAGATACGCAGTATTTT.

The CDR3 DNA is TGTGCCAGCAGCCCGGTGGGGGGGGGCTACACCTTC. Translating it yields CASSPVGGGYTF. V usage is TRBV5-8 and J usage is TRBJ1-2; tentatively, D is TRBD1 (5 bases). The length of the CDR3 is 12 residues. V dropped 4 bases and J dropped 8 bases, with 12 bases sitting between them. The germline V gene encodes CDR1 SGHTS and CDR2 YDEGEE.